A single sample gave rise to the 18 T cell receptor beta chains below, sequenced in a study of CD8+CD57+ T cells in acquired aplastic anemia. Genomic DNA served as template for TCR beta VDJ and CDR3 profiling. One entry per CDR3 protein, called by TCRdb with MiXCR from the reads. The sample records roughly 180,000 distinct CDR3 sequences, roughly half being singletons. Sequenced input: sorted CD4+, CD8+, or CD8+CD57+ T cells (not recorded which) from PBMCs. These receptors came from a human donor in good health.

The chain uses TRBV5-5 and TRBJ1-6, with D possibly being TRBD1 (5 bases). V was trimmed by 0 bases and J by 6 bases, leaving 10 bases between them. CDR3 length equals 15 residues. The germline CDR1 and CDR2 sequences are SGHKS and YYEKEE (reference sequence). CDR3 nucleotide sequence: TGTGCCAGCAGCTTGGGGGGGAGAATTAATTCACCCCTCCACTTT. Amino acids: CASSLGGRINSPLHF.

This clonotype was seen at least ten times. This rearrangement joins TRBV20-1 to TRBJ2-7; 10 positions agree with TRBD1. Germline trimming cut 0 bases from V and 2 bases from J; bases unmatched to any gene: 4. Germline CDR1 is DFQATT and CDR2 is SNEGSKA (reference sequence). The CDR3 is 15 residues long. The CDR3 DNA reads TGCAGTGCTAGAGACCGGGACAGGGGAACCTACGAGCAGTACTTC. Translating it yields CSARDRDRGTYEQYF.

This clonotype was counted many times. The V call is TRBV5-1, the J call TRBJ2-5; 8 nucleotides align to TRBD1. Per germline, CDR1 SGHRS and CDR2 YFSETQ. The CDR3 runs 16 residues. V was clipped by 3 bases and J by 2 bases; unmatched bases: 9. In DNA form, the CDR3 reads TGCGCCAGCAGCTCAAACCGACAGGGGCGACAAGAGACCCAGTACTTC. Protein sequence: CASSSNRQGRQETQYF.

V usage is TRBV6-1 and J usage is TRBJ2-7; D might be TRBD1 (6 bases). The CDR3 is made up of 15 amino acids. The germline V and J ends were trimmed by 3 bases and 0 bases, with 12 bases remaining between them. CDR1 is MNHNS and CDR2 is SASEGT in the germline V gene. Here the CDR3 reads CASSDCETGSYEQYF. Written as DNA, the CDR3 is TGTGCCAGCAGTGACTGCGAGACAGGCTCCTACGAGCAGTACTTC.

The J gene is TRBJ1-6, the V gene TRBV7-9; the D gene is possibly TRBD1 (6 bases). The CDR3 length is 15 residues. The germline gives CDR1 SEHNR, CDR2 FQNEAQ (reference sequence). Between the trimmed V and J ends, which lost 0 bases and 9 bases, there was a span of 12 bases. The CDR3 spells CASSLAGRGASPLHF. CDR3 in DNA: TGTGCCAGCAGCTTAGCGGGCAGGGGTGCTTCACCCCTCCACTTT.

This clonotype has at least ten counts. The rearrangement links TRBV24-1 to TRBJ2-5; no definite D call. The V gene lost 3 bases and the J gene lost 1 base, with 8 bases spanning the gap. Germline CDR1 reads KGHDR; CDR2 reads SFDVKD. The CDR3 extends over 14 amino acids. This CDR3 reads CATSDRSVQETQYF. Here the CDR3 DNA reads TGTGCCACCAGTGATCGGTCAGTCCAAGAGACCCAGTACTTC.

V gene TRBV7-9 combines with J gene TRBJ2-7; no clear D. V was trimmed by 3 bases and J by 7 bases, leaving 13 bases between them. The CDR3 has 13 residues. Germline V CDR1 and CDR2: SEHNR, FQNEAQ (reference sequence). The CDR3 region has the DNA TGTGCCAGCAGCTTCGACGTATCTCAGGAGCAGTACTTC. It translates to CASSFDVSQEQYF.

This clonotype was counted a few times. V gene TRBV6-5 combines with J gene TRBJ1-3; possible D gene TRBD1, 6 bases. Germline V gene lookup returns CDR1 MNHEY and CDR2 SVGAGI. Deletions cut 2 bases from V and 0 bases from J, with 8 bases between. This CDR3 is 15 amino acids long. This chain's CDR3 is CASSYDRHSGNTIYF. The CDR3 DNA is TGTGCCAGCAGTTACGACAGGCACTCTGGAAACACCATATATTTT.

This clonotype appeared many times. V is TRBV2 and J is TRBJ2-3; weak D call: TRBD2 (6 bases). Germline CDR1 reads SNHLY; CDR2 reads FYNNEI. This CDR3 contains 16 residues. V was trimmed by 3 bases and J by 2 bases, leaving 15 bases between them. CDR3 amino acids: CASSDLKRAFTDTQYF. CDR3 nucleotide sequence: TGTGCCAGCAGTGATCTTAAGCGGGCCTTCACAGATACGCAGTATTTT.

This clonotype occurred many times. The V gene is TRBV6-1, the J gene TRBJ2-1; D assignment may be TRBD1 or TRBD2 (5 bases each). In germline, CDR1 is MNHNS, CDR2 SASEGT. CDR3 length equals 15 residues. V lost 7 bases to trimming and J lost 8 bases, with 21 bases between them. The CDR3 region has the DNA TGTGCCAGCATTCCCGGGACCAGGGCAATACATGAGCAGTTCTTC. This gives the protein CASIPGTRAIHEQFF.

The J gene is TRBJ1-1, the V gene TRBV7-6; D may be TRBD1 (6 bases). The CDR3 has 13 residues. Trimming cost V 7 bases and J 7 bases, with 16 bases left between them. Germline V lookup: CDR1 SGHVS, CDR2 FNYEAQ. The CDR3 bases are TGTGCCAGCACTTATTACAGGGTATTTGAAGCTTTCTTT. This gives the protein CASTYYRVFEAFF.

This clonotype was observed many times. CDR3 in DNA: TGTGCCATCAGCGGACTCAGCTCCTACGAGCAGTACTTC. Its translation is CAISGLSSYEQYF. The chain couples TRBV10-3 to TRBJ2-7; D is perhaps TRBD2 (5 bases). CDR1 is ENHRY and CDR2 is SYGVKD in the germline V gene. This CDR3 comprises 13 residues. V lost 6 bases and J 0 bases, leaving 9 bases between the germline ends.

This clonotype showed up many times. The gene calls are TRBV5-1 and TRBJ1-2; D gene ambiguous. The CDR3 sequence is 17 residues long. Germline V gene lookup returns CDR1 SGHRS and CDR2 YFSETQ. V was trimmed by 6 bases and J by 7 bases, leaving 28 bases between them. The CDR3 region has the DNA TGCGCCAGCACCCCGGACCTTCCCTCCCGCCCTCCGGGTGGCTACACCTTC. It encodes CASTPDLPSRPPGGYTF.

Only a few counts were recorded for this clonotype. The V and J genes are TRBV11-2 and TRBJ1-5; D gene uncertain. Looked up from germline, CDR1 is SGHAT and CDR2 is FQNNGV. Trimming stripped 1 base from V and 0 bases from J, with 4 bases between. The CDR3 length is 14 residues. The CDR3 loop reads CASSLAGSNQPQHF. The CDR3 DNA follows: TGTGCCAGCAGCTTAGCGGGTAGCAATCAGCCCCAGCATTTT.

By sample fraction, this clonotype is medium-sized. The chain joins TRBV2 to TRBJ1-1, with a weak D call TRBD1 (5 bases). The CDR3 runs to 13 residues. Trimming removed 3 bases from V and 5 bases from J, with 10 bases in between. Germline V gene data show CDR1 as SNHLY and CDR2 as FYNNEI. DNA for the CDR3: TGTGCCAGCAGTGAGTCAGGGAGGACTGAAGCTTTCTTT. It yields the protein CASSESGRTEAFF.

This clonotype has only a few counts. With a much larger clone just one base away, this may be a read error. The genes are TRBV5-1 and TRBJ2-3, with TRBD2 identical over 8 bases. The germline V gene encodes CDR1 SGHRS and CDR2 YFSETQ. This CDR3 is 15 amino acids long. Written as DNA, the CDR3 is TGCGCCAGCAGCTTGGCCGCGGGAGGCGCAGATACGCAGTGTTTT. This sequence encodes CASSLAAGGADTQCF. The full variable domain, in which reference TRBV5-1 and TRBJ2-3 provide the parts outside the CDR3, is KAGVTQTPRYLIKTRGQQVTLSCSPISGHRSVSWYQQTPGQGLQFLFEYFSETQRNKGNFPGRFSGRQFSNSRSEMNVSTLELGDSALYLCASSLAAGGADTQCFGPGTRLTVL.

The sample holds many counts of this clonotype. This sequence joins TRBV15 and TRBJ2-3; possible D gene TRBD2, 5 bases. Between the trimmed V and J ends, which lost 0 bases and 4 bases, there was a span of 8 bases. The CDR3 length is 14 residues. Germline CDR1 and CDR2: LNHNV and YYDKDF (reference sequence). This CDR3 reads CATSRDRGSDTQYF. The CDR3, as DNA: TGTGCCACCAGCAGAGATCGGGGATCAGATACGCAGTATTTT.

This chain joins TRBV4-3 and TRBJ2-7; D possibly corresponds to TRBD2 (5 bases). CDR3 length: 15 amino acids. Germline assignment: CDR1 LGHNA and CDR2 YSLEER. V was shortened by 0 bases and J by 1 base, with 10 bases between the two germline ends. CDR3 nucleotides: TGCGCCAGCAGCCAAGATCCCGGGGAGTCCTACGAGCAGTACTTC. Translation gives CASSQDPGESYEQYF.